This record covers a single T cell receptor (beta chain). This sample was included in a study of blood T cell repertoires in COVID-19. Turning to the study itself: The samples span acute and convalescent COVID-19 from the United States, Italy and Spain.

This CDR3 has 18 amino acids. V lost 1 base, J lost 1 base, and 10 bases stayed unmatched. CDR1 and CDR2 from the germline V gene are SGHTS and YDEGEE. Assay: immunoSEQ multiplex PCR; the TCRdb copy retains only in-frame clones and omits some. Found here are about 280,000 clones, approximately 85% of them singletons; the top ten hold about 8.6%. This clonotype originated in a man aged 18 to 29 with active or convalescent COVID-19. The chain joins TRBV5-8 to TRBJ1-5, with 8 bases lining up with TRBD1. The specimen sequenced was peripheral blood. The CDR3 coding sequence is TGTGCCAGCAGCTTGTACGTCAGGGGGCAGGTGAGCAATCAGCCCCAGCATTTT. Amino acid sequence: CASSLYVRGQVSNQPQHF.